A selection of T cell receptor beta chains follows, all from one sample in a study of T cell changes during pregnancy in multiple sclerosis. TCRdb's table, derived via immunoSEQ multiplex PCR, lists solely in-frame clones and lacks some. Altogether 17,000 or so clones are present, roughly 83% being singletons, with the ten largest covering 15% to 20%. The specimen was CD8+ T cells from peripheral blood mononuclear cells, collected in the third trimester of pregnancy. The receptors were sampled from a female donor in good health, enrolled as a control in a pregnancy study. Both conserved end residues are part of each CDR3. D genes are given only for firm matches. Part of the rows lack a size; the others show once, few, many or a class for expanded clones.

j_gene: TRBJ2-5; abundance: .; v_gene: TRBV28; d_gene: TRBD2; CDR3nt: TGTGCCAGCAGTTTTCCCGGGAGGCGCCGAGAGACCCAGTACTTC; CDR3aa: CASSFPGRRRETQYF
j_gene: TRBJ2-6; abundance: .; v_gene: TRBV6-5; d_gene: .; CDR3nt: TGTGCCAGCAGTATAGATTCCTCTGGGGCCAACGTCCTGACTTTC; CDR3aa: CASSIDSSGANVLTF
j_gene: TRBJ1-5; abundance: .; v_gene: TRBV18; d_gene: .; CDR3nt: TGTGCCAGCTCACCAGGAGGGTACCAGCCCCAGCATTTT; CDR3aa: CASSPGGYQPQHF
j_gene: TRBJ2-7; abundance: .; v_gene: TRBV4-2; d_gene: .; CDR3nt: TGTGCCAGCAGCCCGCGGGACGGATCCTACGAGCAGTACTTC; CDR3aa: CASSPRDGSYEQYF
j_gene: TRBJ1-5; abundance: .; v_gene: TRBV6-6; d_gene: .; CDR3nt: TGTGCCAGCAGTTACGGGGAGTCAGTATCTCAGCCCCAGCATTTT; CDR3aa: CASSYGESVSQPQHF
j_gene: TRBJ2-7; abundance: few; v_gene: TRBV5-4; d_gene: TRBD2; CDR3nt: TGTGCCAGCAGCGAAGGTCTAGCGGGAGTCGAGCAGTACTTC; CDR3aa: CASSEGLAGVEQYF
j_gene: TRBJ1-2; abundance: .; v_gene: TRBV6-5; d_gene: .; CDR3nt: TGTGCCAGCAGTTGGTCCCCTCGGGAGGACTATGGCTACACCTTC; CDR3aa: CASSWSPREDYGYTF
j_gene: TRBJ2-7; abundance: .; v_gene: TRBV29-1; d_gene: TRBD1; CDR3nt: TGCAGCGTTGAACGGGACAGGCCCTACGAGCAGTACTTC; CDR3aa: CSVERDRPYEQYF
j_gene: TRBJ1-5; abundance: .; v_gene: TRBV6-6; d_gene: TRBD1; CDR3nt: TGTGCCAGCAGTACCAGGGGGTATGGCCAGCCCCAGCATTTT; CDR3aa: CASSTRGYGQPQHF
j_gene: TRBJ2-7; abundance: .; v_gene: TRBV30; d_gene: TRBD2; CDR3nt: TGTGCCTGGAGGGGGGGGAGCTCCTACGAGCAGTACTTC; CDR3aa: CAWRGGSSYEQYF
j_gene: TRBJ2-3; abundance: .; v_gene: TRBV10-3; d_gene: TRBD1; CDR3nt: TGTGCCATCAGTGAGTCAGGGACAGGGGGCCCCGATACGCAGTATTTT; CDR3aa: CAISESGTGGPDTQYF
j_gene: TRBJ1-6; abundance: few; v_gene: TRBV7-9; d_gene: .; CDR3nt: TGTGCCAGCAGTCACCTGGGGCGGCCCTATAATTCACCCCTCCACTTT; CDR3aa: CASSHLGRPYNSPLHF
j_gene: TRBJ2-3; abundance: .; v_gene: TRBV5-4; d_gene: .; CDR3nt: TGTGCCAGCAGCTTGGAGTCGGGGGCAGATACGCAGTATTTT; CDR3aa: CASSLESGADTQYF
j_gene: TRBJ2-1; abundance: .; v_gene: TRBV7-8; d_gene: TRBD2; CDR3nt: TGTGCCAGCAGCTCTGGGACTAGCGGGAGAGGCAATGAGCAGTTCTTC; CDR3aa: CASSSGTSGRGNEQFF
j_gene: TRBJ2-1; abundance: .; v_gene: TRBV15; d_gene: .; CDR3nt: TGTGCCACCAGCAGTCCCCAGGAGGGGGCCCCATTTCAGTTCTTC; CDR3aa: CATSSPQEGAPFQFF
j_gene: TRBJ1-4; abundance: .; v_gene: TRBV28; d_gene: TRBD1; CDR3nt: TGTGCCAGCAGCCAGGGACAGTACGCTGAAAAACTGTTTTTT; CDR3aa: CASSQGQYAEKLFF
j_gene: TRBJ1-5; abundance: .; v_gene: TRBV4-2; d_gene: .; CDR3nt: TGTGCCAGCAGCCAAGAGTCCGGGGATGGAAGCAATCAGCCCCAGCATTTT; CDR3aa: CASSQESGDGSNQPQHF
j_gene: TRBJ2-5; abundance: .; v_gene: TRBV19; d_gene: TRBD2; CDR3nt: TGTGCCAGTAGTCTCGGATTCCGGATAGCGGGAGAAGAGACCCAGTACTTC; CDR3aa: CASSLGFRIAGEETQYF
j_gene: TRBJ2-7; abundance: few; v_gene: TRBV15; d_gene: TRBD1; CDR3nt: TGTGCCACCAGTACCCATTGGACAGGGGACGACGAGCAGTACTTC; CDR3aa: CATSTHWTGDDEQYF
j_gene: TRBJ2-1; abundance: .; v_gene: TRBV10-3; d_gene: TRBD2; CDR3nt: TGTGCCATCAGTGAGTCGCGGGCTAGCGGGGACCACAATGAGCAGTTCTTC; CDR3aa: CAISESRASGDHNEQFF
j_gene: TRBJ1-3; abundance: few; v_gene: TRBV27; d_gene: TRBD1; CDR3nt: TGTGCCAGCAGTCCACGACAGGGGGCGACTGGAAACACCATATATTTT; CDR3aa: CASSPRQGATGNTIYF
j_gene: TRBJ1-1; abundance: .; v_gene: TRBV6-1; d_gene: .; CDR3nt: TGTGTCATGGGGTTGGAGGGTATGACTGAAGCTTTCTTT; CDR3aa: CVMGLEGMTEAFF
j_gene: TRBJ2-1; abundance: .; v_gene: TRBV27; d_gene: .; CDR3nt: TGTGCCAGCAGGACAGGCCATGAGCAGTTCTTC; CDR3aa: CASRTGHEQFF
j_gene: TRBJ2-1; abundance: .; v_gene: TRBV7-9; d_gene: .; CDR3nt: TGTGCCAGCAGCACCTCCGGGACTCACAATGAGCAGTTCTTC; CDR3aa: CASSTSGTHNEQFF
j_gene: TRBJ2-1; abundance: .; v_gene: TRBV13; d_gene: TRBD2; CDR3nt: TGTGCCAGCAGCTTAGAACTAGCGAATGAGCAGTTCTTC; CDR3aa: CASSLELANEQFF
j_gene: TRBJ2-3; abundance: once; v_gene: TRBV18; d_gene: TRBD2; CDR3nt: TGTGCCAGCTCAAACATAGCGGGGTTTGGTACAGATACGCAGTATTTT; CDR3aa: CASSNIAGFGTDTQYF
j_gene: TRBJ2-1; abundance: .; v_gene: TRBV7-8; d_gene: .; CDR3nt: TGTGCCAGCAGCTTAGAAGCGGTGTTCGATTCCTTAGGATTCTTC; CDR3aa: CASSLEAVFDSLGFF
j_gene: TRBJ2-6; abundance: .; v_gene: TRBV7-2; d_gene: .; CDR3nt: TGTGCCAGCAGCCTAAAGGGGCGGCAGACCTCTGGGGCCAACGTCCTGACTTTC; CDR3aa: CASSLKGRQTSGANVLTF
j_gene: TRBJ1-2; abundance: few; v_gene: TRBV10-3; d_gene: TRBD1; CDR3nt: TGTGCCATCAGTGGGAGACAGGGGATGGAGGGAGGCTACACCTTC; CDR3aa: CAISGRQGMEGGYTF
j_gene: TRBJ1-2; abundance: .; v_gene: TRBV7-6; d_gene: .; CDR3nt: TGTGCCAGCAGCTCCGAATTACAGGGTACGGGTTATGGCTACACCTTC; CDR3aa: CASSSELQGTGYGYTF
j_gene: TRBJ1-5; abundance: once; v_gene: TRBV7-2; d_gene: .; CDR3nt: TGTGCCAGCAGCTTAAATGGGGGGTCCTTTAGCAATCAGCCCCAGCATTTT; CDR3aa: CASSLNGGSFSNQPQHF
j_gene: TRBJ2-1; abundance: .; v_gene: TRBV5-4; d_gene: .; CDR3nt: TGTGCCAGCTGGCTTCGGGATGAGCAGTTCTTC; CDR3aa: CASWLRDEQFF
j_gene: TRBJ1-2; abundance: .; v_gene: TRBV4-1; d_gene: TRBD1; CDR3nt: TGCGCCAGCAGCCAAGCCCTGGGACAGGAATATGGCTACACCTTC; CDR3aa: CASSQALGQEYGYTF
j_gene: TRBJ2-3; abundance: .; v_gene: TRBV6-5; d_gene: .; CDR3nt: TGTGCCAGCAGTCCAGGGGGGTTTGCAGATACGCAGTATTTT; CDR3aa: CASSPGGFADTQYF
j_gene: TRBJ2-3; abundance: .; v_gene: TRBV13; d_gene: .; CDR3nt: TGTGCCAGCAGCTTGAGTACAGATACGCAGTATTTT; CDR3aa: CASSLSTDTQYF
j_gene: TRBJ2-7; abundance: .; v_gene: TRBV6-6; d_gene: TRBD1; CDR3nt: TGTGCCAGCAGTAACCCACCCCACAGGGGCTCCTACGAGCAGTACTTC; CDR3aa: CASSNPPHRGSYEQYF
j_gene: TRBJ1-1; abundance: medium-sized; v_gene: TRBV10-1; d_gene: .; CDR3nt: TGCGCCAGCAGTGAGAGGTTAACGGGATTGACTGAAGCTTTCTTT; CDR3aa: CASSERLTGLTEAFF
j_gene: TRBJ1-6; abundance: .; v_gene: TRBV7-6; d_gene: .; CDR3nt: TGTGCCAGCAGCTTAGAGGCAGGGAGGAACTCACCCCTCCACTTT; CDR3aa: CASSLEAGRNSPLHF
j_gene: TRBJ1-3; abundance: .; v_gene: TRBV9; d_gene: .; CDR3nt: TGTGCCAGCAGCGGACAGCATGGAAACACCATATATTTT; CDR3aa: CASSGQHGNTIYF
j_gene: TRBJ2-7; abundance: few; v_gene: TRBV4-2; d_gene: .; CDR3nt: TGTGCCAGCAGCTTGGCGAAGGGGACTTGGGAGCAGTACTTC; CDR3aa: CASSLAKGTWEQYF
j_gene: TRBJ2-4; abundance: .; v_gene: TRBV10-1; d_gene: TRBD1; CDR3nt: TGCGCCAGCAGTGAGACAGGGGGTGAGAACATTCAGTACTTC; CDR3aa: CASSETGGENIQYF
j_gene: TRBJ2-3; abundance: .; v_gene: TRBV4-3; d_gene: TRBD2; CDR3nt: TGCGCCAGCAGCCCGAGGACTAGCGGGGGGGGCGATACGCAGTATTTT; CDR3aa: CASSPRTSGGGDTQYF
j_gene: TRBJ2-3; abundance: .; v_gene: TRBV27; d_gene: .; CDR3nt: TGTGCCACCTCGGACAGCAGAGATACGCAGTATTTT; CDR3aa: CATSDSRDTQYF
j_gene: TRBJ2-5; abundance: .; v_gene: TRBV7-6; d_gene: .; CDR3nt: TGTGCCAGCAGCTTATCGCGGGGAGCGGGAGAGACCCAGTACTTC; CDR3aa: CASSLSRGAGETQYF
j_gene: TRBJ1-2; abundance: .; v_gene: TRBV6-5; d_gene: .; CDR3nt: TGTGCCAGCAGTTACTCCGAGGGAGGCTACACCTTC; CDR3aa: CASSYSEGGYTF
j_gene: TRBJ1-1; abundance: few; v_gene: TRBV29-1; d_gene: .; CDR3nt: TGCAGCGTTCCCTCTCCCTTAGAAGCTTTCTTT; CDR3aa: CSVPSPLEAFF
j_gene: TRBJ2-7; abundance: .; v_gene: TRBV6-1; d_gene: .; CDR3nt: TGTGCCAGCAGTGAAGTACAGTCCTACGAGCAGTACTTC; CDR3aa: CASSEVQSYEQYF
j_gene: TRBJ1-1; abundance: .; v_gene: TRBV27; d_gene: .; CDR3nt: TGTGCCAGCAGCTACGGGACACCTGAAGCTTTCTTT; CDR3aa: CASSYGTPEAFF
j_gene: TRBJ2-7; abundance: .; v_gene: TRBV18; d_gene: TRBD1; CDR3nt: TGTGCCAGCTCCCTAAAAAACCAGACAGGGTCCTACGAGCAGTACTTC; CDR3aa: CASSLKNQTGSYEQYF